One and the same sample provided the 4 T cell receptor beta chains below, sequenced in a study of identical twins. TCRdb reprocessed the 5' RACE reads with MiXCR, giving one entry per CDR3 protein. The data hold 570,000 or so distinct CDR3 sequences, with 9.6% observed a single time. The same specimen was also included in a second study, on yellow fever vaccine responses in identical twins.

Sample: PBMCs. Source of these receptors: a woman under 30 in good health.

This clonotype was seen a few times. V usage is TRBV20-1 and J usage is TRBJ2-1; D gene ambiguous. V lost 1 base and J lost 6, with 16 bases in between. CDR3 size: 15 residues. Germline CDR1 and CDR2: DFQATT and SNEGSKA (reference sequence). The DNA of the CDR3 is TGCAGTGCTAGAGTTAAGGCTAATAGCCCCAATGAGCAGTTCTTC. It yields the protein CSARVKANSPNEQFF.

The table lists this clonotype with many counts. The V and J genes are TRBV5-1 and TRBJ2-1; 12 positions agree with TRBD2. The CDR3 sequence is 16 residues long. Germline lookup yields CDR1 SGHRS and CDR2 YFSETQ. The V and J ends lost 4 bases and 6 bases, in that order; junction bases with no gene match: 8. The CDR3 here is CASSVDLAGGPNEQFF. CDR3 in DNA: TGCGCCAGCAGCGTCGACCTAGCGGGGGGGCCCAATGAGCAGTTCTTC.

This clonotype was counted ten times or more. The chain employs TRBV6-5 and TRBJ2-5; 8 nucleotides match TRBD1. V was clipped by 6 bases and J by 6 bases; unmatched bases: 6. Germline values: CDR1 MNHEY, CDR2 SVGAGI. The CDR3 contains 13 residues. In nucleotides, the CDR3 is TGTGCCAGCAGACTCGGACAGGGACAGACCCAGTACTTC. This sequence encodes CASRLGQGQTQYF.

This chain joins TRBV12-3 or TRBV12-4 and TRBJ2-2; D is possibly TRBD2 (6 bases). The CDR3 runs to 16 residues. V was cut by 3 bases and J by 4 bases, with 15 bases left in between. CDR3 in amino acids: CASSLALASGTGELFF. The CDR3 bases are TGTGCCAGCAGTTTGGCACTAGCTTCGGGCACCGGGGAGCTGTTTTTT.